This paragraph covers one T cell receptor beta chain sequence. The table came from immunoSEQ multiplex PCR; TCRdb's copy has only in-frame clones and leaves some out. Of 100,000 to 150,000 clones in the sample, 75% to 95% are singletons; the top ten hold more than 6.5%. This entry is derived from a study of control samples from healthy donors and cancer patients. This CDR3 spans 12 amino acids. The germline V gene has CDR1 SQVTM and CDR2 ANQGSEA. Trimming shortened V by 0 bases and J by 10 bases, and 10 bases separated the two germline ends. The source is a man aged 18 to 29 in good health. The material sequenced was blood. V and J are TRBV29-1 and TRBJ1-3; unclear D gene. The CDR3 DNA reads as TGCAGCGTTGAAGATCTAGCTTGGACCATATATTTT. Amino acids: CSVEDLAWTIYF.